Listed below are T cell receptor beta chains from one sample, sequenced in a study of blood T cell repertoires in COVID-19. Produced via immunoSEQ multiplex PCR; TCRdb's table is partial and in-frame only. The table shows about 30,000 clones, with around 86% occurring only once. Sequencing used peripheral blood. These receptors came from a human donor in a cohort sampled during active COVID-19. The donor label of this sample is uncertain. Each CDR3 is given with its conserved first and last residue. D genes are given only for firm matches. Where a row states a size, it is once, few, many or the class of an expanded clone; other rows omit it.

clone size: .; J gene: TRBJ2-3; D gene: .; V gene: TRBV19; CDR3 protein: CASRQSPSTDTQYF; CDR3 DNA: TGTGCCAGTCGACAGAGTCCTAGCACAGATACGCAGTATTTT
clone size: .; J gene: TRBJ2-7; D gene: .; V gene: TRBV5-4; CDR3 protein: CASSLGVGASSYEQYF; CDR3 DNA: TGTGCCAGCAGCTTGGGGGTGGGAGCGAGCTCCTACGAGCAGTACTTC
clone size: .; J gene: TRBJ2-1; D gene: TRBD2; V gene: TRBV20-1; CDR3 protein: CSASRGSGPNEQFF; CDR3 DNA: TGCAGTGCTAGTCGCGGGAGTGGTCCCAATGAGCAGTTCTTC
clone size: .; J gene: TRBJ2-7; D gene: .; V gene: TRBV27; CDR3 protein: CASSAVRLANEQYF; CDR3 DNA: TGTGCCAGCAGTGCCGTTAGGCTAGCTAACGAGCAGTACTTC
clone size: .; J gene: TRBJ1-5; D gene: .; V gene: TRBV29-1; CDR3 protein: CSAISGPNQPQHF; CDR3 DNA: TGCAGCGCCATCTCAGGGCCCAATCAGCCCCAGCATTTT
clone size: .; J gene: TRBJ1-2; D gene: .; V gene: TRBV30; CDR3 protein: CAVTTGSYGYTF; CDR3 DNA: TGTGCAGTGACAACAGGGTCCTATGGCTACACCTTC
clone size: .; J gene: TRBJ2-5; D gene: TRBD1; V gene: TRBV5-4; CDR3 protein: CASSFRQGRRETQYF; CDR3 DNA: TGTGCCAGCAGCTTCCGACAGGGGCGGCGCGAGACCCAGTACTTC
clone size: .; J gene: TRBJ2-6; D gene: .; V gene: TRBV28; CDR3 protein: CASSLGGLGANVLTF; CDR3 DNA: TGTGCCAGCAGTTTAGGAGGGCTCGGGGCCAACGTCCTGACTTTC
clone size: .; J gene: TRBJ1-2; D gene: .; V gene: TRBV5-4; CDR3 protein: CASSLEHYGYTF; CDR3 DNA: TGTGCCAGCAGCTTGGAGCACTATGGCTACACCTTC
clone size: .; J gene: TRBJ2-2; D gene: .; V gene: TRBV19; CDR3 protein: CASIGSLLSEGGELFF; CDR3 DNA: TGTGCCTCTATCGGAAGTTTGCTATCCGAGGGCGGGGAGCTGTTTTTT
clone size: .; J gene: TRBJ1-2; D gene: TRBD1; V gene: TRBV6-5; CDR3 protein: CASRGQGIGYTF; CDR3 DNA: TGTGCCAGTAGGGGACAGGGGATAGGCTACACCTTC
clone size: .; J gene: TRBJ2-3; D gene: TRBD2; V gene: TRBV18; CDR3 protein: CASSPTSSSTDTQYF; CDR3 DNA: TGTGCCAGCTCACCGACTAGCAGTAGCACAGATACGCAGTATTTT
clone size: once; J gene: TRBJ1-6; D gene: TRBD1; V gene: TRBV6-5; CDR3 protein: CASGNRGRSNSPLHF; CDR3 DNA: TGTGCCAGCGGAAACAGGGGGCGAAGTAATTCACCCCTCCACTTT
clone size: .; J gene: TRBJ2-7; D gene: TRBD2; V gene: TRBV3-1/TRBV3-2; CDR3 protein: CASSPYLREGPHEQYF; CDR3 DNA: TGTGCCAGCAGCCCTTACTTGAGGGAGGGGCCCCACGAGCAGTACTTC
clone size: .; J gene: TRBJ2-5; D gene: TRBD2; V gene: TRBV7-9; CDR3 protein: CASSSGLAYQETQYF; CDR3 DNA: TGTGCCAGCAGCTCGGGACTAGCGTACCAAGAGACCCAGTACTTC
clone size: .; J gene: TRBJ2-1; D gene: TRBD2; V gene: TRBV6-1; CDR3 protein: CASSENLAGGYNEQFF; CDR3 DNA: TGTGCCAGCAGTGAAAATTTAGCGGGAGGTTACAATGAGCAGTTCTTC
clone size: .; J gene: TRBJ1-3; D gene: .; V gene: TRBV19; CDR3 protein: CASSSGSGNTIYF; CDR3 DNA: TGTGCCAGTTCTAGCGGCTCTGGAAACACCATATATTTT
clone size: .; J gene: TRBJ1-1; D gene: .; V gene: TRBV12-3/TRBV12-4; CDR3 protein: CASSKNTEAFF; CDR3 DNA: TGTGCCAGCAGCAAGAACACTGAAGCTTTCTTT
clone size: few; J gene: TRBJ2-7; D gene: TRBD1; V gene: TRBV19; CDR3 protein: CASPIKGGRAVEQYF; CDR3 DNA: TGTGCCAGCCCTATCAAAGGGGGCAGGGCGGTCGAGCAGTACTTC
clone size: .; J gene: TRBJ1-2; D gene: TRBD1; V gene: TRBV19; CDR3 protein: CASSRGKGTGMLGYGYTF; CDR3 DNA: TGTGCCAGTAGCCGTGGAAAGGGGACAGGGATGTTGGGCTATGGCTACACCTTC
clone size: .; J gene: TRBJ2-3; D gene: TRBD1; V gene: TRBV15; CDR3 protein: CATSRGQGGSLNTDTQYF; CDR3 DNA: TGTGCCACCAGCAGAGGACAGGGGGGATCTCTGAACACAGATACGCAGTATTTT
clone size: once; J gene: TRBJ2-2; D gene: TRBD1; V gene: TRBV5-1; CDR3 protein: CASSPQGATGELFF; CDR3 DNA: TGCGCCAGCAGCCCACAGGGGGCGACCGGGGAGCTGTTTTTT
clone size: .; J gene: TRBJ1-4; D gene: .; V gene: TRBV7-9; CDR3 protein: CASKRGGGNEKLFF; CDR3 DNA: TGTGCCAGCAAAAGGGGAGGGGGAAATGAAAAACTGTTTTTT
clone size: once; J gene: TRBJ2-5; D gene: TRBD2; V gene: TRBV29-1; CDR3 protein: CSVETSGEETQYF; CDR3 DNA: TGCAGCGTTGAGACTAGCGGGGAGGAGACCCAGTACTTC
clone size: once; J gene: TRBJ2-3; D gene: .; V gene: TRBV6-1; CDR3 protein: CASSEQGPDTQYF; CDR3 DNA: TGTGCCAGCAGTGAACAGGGGCCAGATACGCAGTATTTT
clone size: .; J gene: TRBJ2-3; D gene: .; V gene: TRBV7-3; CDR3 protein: CASSFQGGDTQYF; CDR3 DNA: TGTGCCAGCAGCTTTCAAGGGGGAGATACGCAGTATTTT
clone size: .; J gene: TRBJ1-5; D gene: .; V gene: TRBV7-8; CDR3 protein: CASSLRDYSNQPQHF; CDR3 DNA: TGTGCCAGCAGTTTGCGGGATTATAGCAATCAGCCCCAGCATTTT
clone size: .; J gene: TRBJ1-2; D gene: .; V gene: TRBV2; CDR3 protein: CASRSYSGVSSGYTF; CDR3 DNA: TGTGCCAGCAGATCCTACTCAGGGGTTTCGAGCGGCTACACCTTC
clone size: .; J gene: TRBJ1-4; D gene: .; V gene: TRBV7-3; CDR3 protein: CASSSTGPQAGEVEKLFF; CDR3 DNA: TGTGCCAGCAGCTCCACAGGGCCACAGGCGGGTGAGGTAGAAAAACTGTTTTTT
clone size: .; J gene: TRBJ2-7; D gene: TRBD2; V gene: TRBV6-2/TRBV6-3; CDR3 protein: CASSYGGLAGSSYEQYF; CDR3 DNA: TGTGCCAGCAGTTACGGGGGGCTAGCGGGTAGCTCCTACGAGCAGTACTTC
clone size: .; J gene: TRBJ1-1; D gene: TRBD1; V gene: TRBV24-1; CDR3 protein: CATSDLPRTGLVYTEAFF; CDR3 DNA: TGTGCCACCAGTGATTTGCCGAGGACAGGGCTCGTTTACACTGAAGCTTTCTTT
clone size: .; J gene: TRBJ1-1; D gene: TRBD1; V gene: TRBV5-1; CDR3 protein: CASRGTENTEAFF; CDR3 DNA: TGCGCCAGCAGGGGGACAGAGAACACTGAAGCTTTCTTT
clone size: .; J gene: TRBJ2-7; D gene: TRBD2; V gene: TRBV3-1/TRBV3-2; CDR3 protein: CASTRTSASYEQYF; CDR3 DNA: TGTGCCAGCACACGGACTAGCGCCTCCTACGAGCAGTACTTC
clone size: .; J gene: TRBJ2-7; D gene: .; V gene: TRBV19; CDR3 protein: CASSIGATGPHEQYF; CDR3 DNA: TGTGCCAGTAGTATAGGGGCGACAGGTCCGCACGAGCAGTACTTC
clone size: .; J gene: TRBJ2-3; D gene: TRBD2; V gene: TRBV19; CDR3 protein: CASSPTGTSVPQYF; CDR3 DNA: TGTGCCAGTAGTCCAACCGGGACTAGCGTCCCGCAGTATTTT
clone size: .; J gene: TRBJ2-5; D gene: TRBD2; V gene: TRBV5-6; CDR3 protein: CASSLRLAGGETQYF; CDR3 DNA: TGTGCCAGCAGCTTGAGGCTAGCCGGGGGGGAGACCCAGTACTTC
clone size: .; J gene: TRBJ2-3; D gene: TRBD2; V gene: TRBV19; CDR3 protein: CASRPQLAGVSNTQYF; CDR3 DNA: TGTGCCAGTAGACCTCAACTAGCGGGAGTTTCGAATACGCAGTATTTT
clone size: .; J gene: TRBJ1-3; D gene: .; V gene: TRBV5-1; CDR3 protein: CASSWNSGGTGNTIYF; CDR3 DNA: TGCGCCAGCAGCTGGAATAGCGGGGGGACTGGAAACACCATATATTTT
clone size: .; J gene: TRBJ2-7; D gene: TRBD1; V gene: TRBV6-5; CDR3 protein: CASSYKGQGIYEQYF; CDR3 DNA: TGTGCCAGCAGTTACAAAGGACAGGGCATCTACGAGCAGTACTTC
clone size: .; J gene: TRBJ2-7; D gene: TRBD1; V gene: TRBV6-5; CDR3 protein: CASSYGDRGYSYEQYF; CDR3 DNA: TGTGCCAGCAGTTACGGAGACAGGGGATATTCCTACGAGCAGTACTTC
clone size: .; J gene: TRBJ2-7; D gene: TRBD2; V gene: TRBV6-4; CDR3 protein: CASSWTSGYEQYF; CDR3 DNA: TGTGCCAGCAGTTGGACTAGCGGCTACGAGCAGTACTTC
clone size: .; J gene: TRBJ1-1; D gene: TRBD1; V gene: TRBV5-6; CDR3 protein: CASSMGQGYTEAFF; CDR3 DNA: TGTGCCAGCAGCATGGGACAGGGCTACACTGAAGCTTTCTTT
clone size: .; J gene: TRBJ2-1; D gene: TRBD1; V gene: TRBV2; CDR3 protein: CASSEGPRQGYNEQFF; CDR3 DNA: TGTGCCAGCAGTGAAGGTCCGAGACAGGGGTACAATGAGCAGTTCTTC